These 10 T cell receptor beta chains originate from one sample sequenced in a study of beta chain features in type 1 diabetes. Every bit of the isolated RNA underwent reverse transcription, so sequencing read expressed TCRB transcripts. Here immunoSEQ multiplex PCR was the method, and the copy in TCRdb shows in-frame clones only, minus some. The table records around 140,000 clones, roughly 10% of them present only once. For these TCRs, the target antigens are not known. Whole-study findings and limits: For Type 1 diabetes patients, all four CD4+ subsets carried TCRB CDR3s that were moderately but significantly shorter.

Sequencing was performed on central memory CD4+ T cells from blood. These receptors were collected from a young man with type 1 diabetes.

This clone was detected a few times. The chain joins TRBV27 to TRBJ1-5, with a possible D match to TRBD1 (5 bases). With 2 bases removed from V and 7 bases from J, the gap between germline ends came to 9 bases. The CDR3 sequence is 13 residues long. Germline-derived CDR1 and CDR2 are MNHEY and SMNVEV (reference sequence). In DNA form, the CDR3 reads TGTGCCAGCAGTTTAGGGAGGGGCCAGCCCCAGCATTTT. Encoded protein: CASSLGRGQPQHF.

In regard to this clone: Other DNA sequences in this sample translate to the same CDR3. V is TRBV9 and J is TRBJ1-6, with 7 bases matching TRBD1. The V gene end was trimmed by 2 bases and the J gene end by 8 bases; junction bases not matched to a gene: 4. Germline CDR1 reads SGDLS; CDR2 reads YYNGEE. There are 14 residues in the CDR3. The CDR3 sequence is CASSVRDSYSPLHF. DNA for the CDR3: TGTGCCAGCAGCGTCCGGGACAGTTATTCACCCCTCCACTTT.

The V call is TRBV18, the J call TRBJ2-2; perhaps TRBD2 as D (6 bases). Trimming took off 3 bases at V and 0 bases at J, with 11 bases between the two ends. The CDR3 covers 16 residues. Germline V gene sequence: CDR1 KGHSH, CDR2 LQKENI. The chain's CDR3 is CASSPIAVTNTGELFF. The CDR3 DNA is TGTGCCAGCTCACCTATAGCGGTAACGAACACCGGGGAGCTGTTTTTT.

This clone has a handful of counts. The V and J genes are TRBV6-1 and TRBJ2-3, with D maybe TRBD1 (6 bases). With 5 bases removed from V and 2 bases from J, the gap between germline ends came to 11 bases. This CDR3 comprises 14 residues. Germline CDR1 reads MNHNS; CDR2 reads SASEGT. The CDR3 DNA reads TGTGCCAGCAGTCCGGACAGTACCACAGATACGCAGTATTTT. It yields the protein CASSPDSTTDTQYF.

The chain recombines TRBV28 with TRBJ1-1; D gene unclear. CDR1 and CDR2 from the germline V gene are MDHEN and SYDVKM. This CDR3 spans 13 amino acids. Trimming pared 4 bases from V and 2 bases from J, leaving 8 bases between. The CDR3 sequence: CASSSITNTEAFF. For the CDR3, the DNA is TGTGCCAGCAGTTCCATCACTAACACTGAAGCTTTCTTT.

This clone was counted between two and nine times. J is TRBJ2-5 and V is TRBV5-1, with no clear D. The CDR3 sequence is 13 residues long. Germline V gene data show CDR1 as SGHRS and CDR2 as YFSETQ. With 1 base removed from V and 5 bases from J, the gap between germline ends came to 9 bases. The CDR3 protein is CASSLSELETQYF. The DNA of the CDR3 is TGCGCCAGCAGCTTGTCGGAGTTGGAGACCCAGTACTTC.

A few counts support this clone. The CDR3 region is CASSSTGGPYEQYF. The CDR3 bases are TGTGCCAGCAGCTCCACCGGGGGTCCCTACGAGCAGTACTTC. The rearrangement uses TRBV7-9 and TRBJ2-7, with a tentative D call TRBD2 (6 bases). This CDR3 comprises 14 residues. The V end lost 4 bases, the J end lost 2 bases, and 12 bases lay between the germline ends. Germline values: CDR1 SEHNR, CDR2 FQNEAQ (reference sequence).

V is TRBV2 and J is TRBJ2-3; weak D call: TRBD2 (5 bases). V lost 6 bases, J lost 4 bases, and 14 bases lay in between. Germline values: CDR1 SNHLY, CDR2 FYNNEI. This CDR3 contains 14 residues. CDR3 in amino acids: CASRLEGSSDTQYF. CDR3 in DNA: TGTGCCAGCAGGCTTGAGGGTTCATCAGATACGCAGTATTTT.

A few counts support this clone. The chain recombines TRBV4-1 with TRBJ2-3; a possible D gene is TRBD1 (5 bases). The CDR3 covers 14 residues. Germline V gene lookup returns CDR1 MGHRA and CDR2 YSYEKL. V lost 6 bases and J lost 2, with 12 bases in between. The CDR3 sequence: CASSVQGHTDTQYF. DNA for the CDR3: TGCGCCAGCAGTGTGCAGGGCCACACAGATACGCAGTATTTT.

The V and J genes are TRBV12-5 and TRBJ2-7; 7 nucleotides line up with TRBD1. CDR3 length: 16 residues. Germline CDR1 is LGHNT and CDR2 is FRNRAP. V shed 0 bases and J 6 bases; nucleotides not matched to a gene: 11. The CDR3 nucleotides are TGTGCTAGTGGTTTGGTACAGGGGATCAGGCACGGCGAGCAGTACTTC. Translation gives CASGLVQGIRHGEQYF.